These T cell receptor beta chains were read from a single sample in a study of CD8 T cells in Susac syndrome. In TCRdb, the immunoSEQ multiplex PCR reads were re-called with MiXCR into one record per CDR3 protein. There are around 220,000 distinct CDR3 sequences in the sample; around 90% occur only once, and around 0.13% lies in the top ten. The sample taken for sequencing was CD8+ T cells from PBMCs. Receptors were obtained from a human donor with multiple sclerosis. CDR3s include the opening cysteine and the closing phenylalanine or tryptophan. Each record gives: J gene, V gene, CDR3 protein.

j_gene: TRBJ1-2; v_gene: TRBV6-6; CDR3aa: CASRGGAGYGYTF
j_gene: TRBJ2-1; v_gene: TRBV18; CDR3aa: CASSLAGTSGNNEQFF
j_gene: TRBJ1-1; v_gene: TRBV4-3; CDR3aa: CASSQGHSLNTEAFF
j_gene: TRBJ1-5; v_gene: TRBV27; CDR3aa: CASSPSRLTGLYSNQPQHF
j_gene: TRBJ1-1; v_gene: TRBV7-9; CDR3aa: CASSARSQGDTEAFF
j_gene: TRBJ2-2; v_gene: TRBV30; CDR3aa: CAWEPGQGAGELFF
j_gene: TRBJ1-1; v_gene: TRBV9; CDR3aa: CASSGYDTEAFF
j_gene: TRBJ2-7; v_gene: TRBV4-3; CDR3aa: CASSQESLAGATYEQYF
j_gene: TRBJ2-2; v_gene: TRBV5-6; CDR3aa: CASSLVPRVNTGELFF
j_gene: TRBJ1-1; v_gene: TRBV11-3; CDR3aa: CASSLGIGSHSEAFF
j_gene: TRBJ2-3; v_gene: TRBV3-1; CDR3aa: CASSQDRITDTQYF
j_gene: TRBJ2-2; v_gene: TRBV5-1; CDR3aa: CASSLVGENTGELFF
j_gene: TRBJ2-3; v_gene: TRBV7-9; CDR3aa: CASSSLAGVRDTQYF
j_gene: TRBJ1-5; v_gene: TRBV19; CDR3aa: CASSIVESGQPQHF
j_gene: TRBJ2-3; v_gene: TRBV20-1; CDR3aa: CSAVGAEDTDTQYF
j_gene: TRBJ2-3; v_gene: TRBV6-5; CDR3aa: CASSYELSDTQYF
j_gene: TRBJ2-7; v_gene: TRBV20-1; CDR3aa: CSARELADTYEQYF